This TCR beta chain came from a study of OX40 agonist ivuxolimab in advanced cancers. The method was immunoSEQ multiplex PCR; TCRdb's version includes in-frame clones alone and lacks a portion of them. The sample has under 30,000 clones; 77% are singletons. In this sample, this clone turned up once. The germline V gene encodes CDR1 SGHDT and CDR2 YYEEEE. There are 15 residues in the CDR3. Germline trimming cut 4 bases from V and 1 base from J; bases unmatched to any gene: 3. Sample: CD4+ or CD8+ T cells sorted from blood, taken in a trial of the OX40 agonist ivuxolimab. This TCR was recovered from an adult with an advanced solid tumor such as melanoma, head and neck, liver or kidney cancer. V gene TRBV5-6 combines with J gene TRBJ2-5, with 11 bases that match TRBD1. CDR3 nucleotides: TGTGCCAGCAGCCTGGACAGGGGGCTCCAAGAGACCCAGTACTTC. Translation gives CASSLDRGLQETQYF. Full variable domain (missing parts from reference TRBV5-6 and TRBJ2-5): DAGVTQSPTHLIKTRGQQVTLRCSPKSGHDTVSWYQQALGQGPQFIFQYYEEEERQRGNFPDRFSGHQFPNYSSELNVNALLLGDSALYLCASSLDRGLQETQYFGPGTRLLVL.